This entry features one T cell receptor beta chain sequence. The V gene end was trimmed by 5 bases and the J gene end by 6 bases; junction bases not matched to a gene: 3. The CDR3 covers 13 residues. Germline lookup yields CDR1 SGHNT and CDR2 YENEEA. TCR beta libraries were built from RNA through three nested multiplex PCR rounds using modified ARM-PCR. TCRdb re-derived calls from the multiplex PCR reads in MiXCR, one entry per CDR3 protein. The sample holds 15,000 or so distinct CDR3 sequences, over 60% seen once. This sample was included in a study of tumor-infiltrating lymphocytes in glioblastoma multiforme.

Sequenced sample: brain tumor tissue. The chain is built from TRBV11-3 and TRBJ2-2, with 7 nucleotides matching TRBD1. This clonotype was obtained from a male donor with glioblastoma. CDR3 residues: CASSPTGAGELFF. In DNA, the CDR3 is TGTGCCAGCAGCCCCACAGGGGCCGGGGAGCTGTTTTTT.